This T cell receptor (beta chain) stems from a study of T cell repertoires in cytomegalovirus infection. TCRdb passed the reads through MiXCR, listing each CDR3 protein once. The sample consists of nearly 650,000 distinct CDR3 sequences, 24% of them appearing once. The ends lost 6 bases at V and 5 bases at J; junction bases unmatched: 6. Germline values: CDR1 MNHEY, CDR2 SMNVEV (reference sequence). CDR3 length equals 15 residues. This clonotype was obtained from a human donor in good health (CMV status not recorded). Some clones in this sample may be carry-over from other donors' samples. The chain joins TRBV27 to TRBJ2-3; 12 positions match TRBD2. Sequenced sample: CD8+ T cells from PBMCs. As DNA, the CDR3 is TGTGCCAGCAGAACTAGCGGGGGGATGGAAGATACGCAGTATTTT. It yields the protein CASRTSGGMEDTQYF.